The 17 T cell receptor beta chains listed next were all sequenced from one sample in a study of response to subunit inactivated influenza vaccine. Each CDR3 protein is one row after TCRdb ran MiXCR on the RT-PCR reads. Of about 610,000 distinct CDR3 sequences in the sample, 14% are singletons; the top ten hold around 10%. The material was PBMCs from blood, obtained about 13 days after vaccination. Receptors were obtained from a man aged 45-65 years who received an inactivated influenza vaccine.

This clonotype was counted a few times. The rearrangement links TRBV20-1 to TRBJ2-3; unclear D gene. With 5 bases removed from V and 6 bases from J, the gap between germline ends came to 24 bases. The CDR3 is 16 residues long. The germline gives CDR1 DFQATT, CDR2 SNEGSKA (reference sequence). As DNA, the CDR3 is TGCAGTGCTCCGCCCCGGGTTCACTCCCGGACGGATACGCAGTATTTT. This gives the protein CSAPPRVHSRTDTQYF.

This clonotype has just a few counts. Here the CDR3 DNA reads TGCAGCGGGGGCAGACAGGGAACGAACACTGAAGCTTTCTTT. Its translation is CSGGRQGTNTEAFF. The chain employs TRBV29-1 and TRBJ1-1; 7 bases fit TRBD1. Germline values: CDR1 SQVTM, CDR2 ANQGSEA. The CDR3 has 14 residues. Trimming took 7 bases from V and 1 from J; bases not matched to a gene: 9.

Details on this clonotype: A read error is possible here, since a much larger clone lies one base away. The chain joins TRBV5-4 to TRBJ2-3; 15 bases match TRBD2. From germline, CDR1 is SGHNT and CDR2 YYREEE (reference sequence). The CDR3 consists of 18 residues. CDR3 sequence: CAGSSGTSGRTSTDTQYF. CDR3 nucleotides: TGTGCCGGCAGCTCCGGGACTAGCGGGAGGACTAGCACAGATACGCAGTATTTT.

This clonotype was counted only a few times. This rearrangement joins TRBV10-3 to TRBJ2-3; no clear D gene. The CDR3 has 15 residues. Trimming removed 4 bases from V and 1 base from J, with 12 bases in between. Germline CDR1 is ENHRY and CDR2 is SYGVKD. The CDR3 region is CAISVWNNRTDTQYF. The CDR3, as DNA: TGTGCCATCAGTGTTTGGAACAACCGCACAGATACGCAGTATTTT.

There are a few counts of this clonotype. The chain links TRBV7-9 to TRBJ1-4; D gene ambiguous. Germline CDR1 reads SEHNR; CDR2 reads FQNEAQ (reference sequence). The ends were cut back, 1 base at V and 3 bases at J, with 9 bases in the middle. The CDR3 totals 15 residues. The CDR3 is CASSLGPSANEKLFF. In nucleotides, the CDR3 is TGTGCCAGCAGCTTAGGACCTTCGGCTAATGAAAAACTGTTTTTT.

The chain links TRBV2 to TRBJ2-3, with a weak D call TRBD2 (7 bases). V lost 9 bases to trimming and J lost 5 bases, with 18 bases between them. Germline loops: CDR1 SNHLY, CDR2 FYNNEI. This CDR3 has 14 residues. CDR3 in amino acids: CASSRGGFQDTQYF. DNA of the CDR3: TGTGCCAGTTCTAGGGGGGGCTTTCAAGATACGCAGTATTTT. Full variable domain (rest looked up from reference TRBV2 and TRBJ2-3): EPEVTQTPSHQVTQMGQEVILRCVPISNHLYFYWYRQILGQKVEFLVSFYNNEISEKSEIFDDQFSVERPDGSNFTLKIRSTKLEDSAMYFCASSRGGFQDTQYFGPGTRLTVL.

This chain uses TRBV5-1 with TRBJ2-2; D uncertain. This CDR3 comprises 14 residues. Per the germline V gene, CDR1 is SGHRS and CDR2 is YFSETQ. V was pared by 2 bases and J by 6 bases, with 11 bases between. CDR3 in DNA: TGCGCCAGCAGCTTCAGCCATAAGGCCGGGGAGCTGTTTTTT. Protein: CASSFSHKAGELFF. Filled out from reference TRBV5-1 and TRBJ2-2, the complete variable domain reads KAGVTQTPRYLIKTRGQQVTLSCSPISGHRSVSWYQQTPGQGLQFLFEYFSETQRNKGNFPGRFSGRQFSNSRSEMNVSTLELGDSALYLCASSFSHKAGELFFGEGSRLTVL.

The V and J genes are TRBV18 and TRBJ2-7; 14 nucleotides match TRBD2. This CDR3 is 14 amino acids long. Trimming at V came to 3 bases and at J to 7 bases, leaving 2 bases not matched to a gene. Germline V lookup: CDR1 KGHSH, CDR2 LQKENI. The CDR3 DNA reads as TGTGCCAGCTCACCGACTAGCGGGAGGGGTGAGCAGTACTTC. It is translated as CASSPTSGRGEQYF.

A few counts support this clonotype. The rearrangement uses TRBV5-1 and TRBJ1-6; D unresolved. The CDR3 contains 13 residues. V shed 3 bases and J shed 13 bases, with 14 bases lying between them. Looked up from germline, CDR1 is SGHRS and CDR2 is YFSETQ. Written as DNA, the CDR3 is TGCGCCAGCAGCTGGGAGAGGGCTGGGCCCCTCCACTTT. Its translation: CASSWERAGPLHF.

The chain links TRBV7-9 to TRBJ2-1, with 10 nucleotides matching TRBD1. With V trimmed by 6 bases and J by 9 bases, 14 bases remained unmatched. This CDR3 region has 16 residues. Germline loops: CDR1 SEHNR, CDR2 FQNEAQ (reference sequence). The chain's CDR3 is CASRPGTGASIGEQFF. CDR3 in DNA: TGTGCCAGCAGGCCCGGGACAGGGGCGTCAATAGGTGAGCAGTTCTTC.

Of note for this clonotype: This may be a read error: a much more frequent sequence differs by one nucleotide. The chain couples TRBV6-5 to TRBJ2-2, with D hard to call. Looked up from germline, CDR1 is MNHEY and CDR2 is SVGAGI. There are 14 residues in the CDR3. CDR3 nucleotide sequence: TGTGGCAGCAGTTATCGGACGAACACCGGGGAGCTGTTTTTT. Translation: CGSSYRTNTGELFF.

This clonotype appeared a few times. This chain uses TRBV12-3 or TRBV12-4 with TRBJ2-5; 8 bases line up with TRBD1. The V gene end was trimmed by 5 bases and the J gene end by 5 bases; junction bases not matched to a gene: 4. This CDR3 has 13 residues. In DNA form, the CDR3 reads TGTGCCAGCAGTACCCAGGGGGCCGAGACCCAGTACTTC. Encoded protein: CASSTQGAETQYF.

In this sample, this clonotype turned up a few times. The chain joins TRBV18 to TRBJ2-7; D unclear. CDR3 length: 14 amino acids. Germline V lookup: CDR1 KGHSH, CDR2 LQKENI. The V end was cut by 3 bases, the J end by 2 bases, with 11 bases between. CDR3 region: CASSPIQTAYEQYF. CDR3 coding DNA: TGTGCCAGCTCACCGATACAGACTGCCTACGAGCAGTACTTC.

The rearrangement uses TRBV7-2 and TRBJ2-3; D is possibly TRBD2 (5 bases). V was pared by 6 bases and J by 0 bases, with 13 bases between. The CDR3 is made up of 15 amino acids. Germline assignment: CDR1 SGHTA and CDR2 FQGNSA. In DNA form, the CDR3 reads TGTGCCAGCAGTCCTCTAGCTCTCAGCACAGATACGCAGTATTTT. Amino acid sequence: CASSPLALSTDTQYF.

A few counts support this clonotype. The rearrangement joins TRBV3-1 to TRBJ2-1; D may be TRBD1 (6 bases). CDR3 size: 17 residues. Deletions cut 2 bases from V and 7 bases from J, with 21 bases between. CDR1 is LGHDT, CDR2 YNNKEL, per germline (reference sequence). The CDR3 nucleotides read TGTGCCAGCAGCCAACTCTACAGGGCAGGGGCGGCGAATGAGCAGTTCTTC. Its translation is CASSQLYRAGAANEQFF.

There are many counts of this clonotype. This chain links TRBV7-2 with TRBJ2-7; the match to TRBD1 covers 7 bases. The CDR3 is 15 amino acids. Trimming removed 5 bases from V and 1 base from J; junction bases left unmatched: 8. CDR1 is SGHTA, CDR2 FQGNSA, per germline. CDR3 DNA sequence: TGTGCCAGCAGCCTAAGACAGGGTGCATCCTACGAGCAGTACTTC. Protein product: CASSLRQGASYEQYF.

This clonotype was seen only a few times. The chain couples TRBV21-1 to TRBJ1-1. TRBV21-1 is a documented pseudogene. CDR3 size: 17 residues. DNA for the CDR3: TGTGCCAGTTCGGCCCACAGCCCAAGTAATTTAAACACTGAAGCTTTCTTT. This encodes CASSAHSPSNLNTEAFF.